The 10 T cell receptor beta chains listed next were all sequenced from one sample in a study of control samples from healthy donors and cancer patients (dated by TCRdb to 2019 to 2021). Libraries came from the immunoSEQ multiplex PCR assay. The table comes from immuneACCESS by way of TCRdb, which keeps in-frame sequences with V and J called. Part of the clones is missing from these tables; in studies checked, under half for an unresolved V gene and the rest for unknown reasons. In all, the sample holds some 120,000 clones, and 88% of those were seen once. The top ten hold 2% to 2.5% of the sample. Sequencing was carried out using blood. These receptors were taken from a woman in her 70s in good health.

This rearrangement joins TRBV6-5 to TRBJ2-7; TRBD1 might be the D (6 bases). The CDR3 has 14 amino acids. Per the germline V gene, CDR1 is MNHEY and CDR2 is SVGAGI. Trimming stripped 6 bases from V and 2 bases from J, with 14 bases between. The DNA for the CDR3 is TGTGCCAGCAGCAAAACAGGGCTCCCCTACGAGCAGTACTTC. Protein product: CASSKTGLPYEQYF.

The sample holds one count of this clone. In nucleotides, the CDR3 is TGTGCCAGCAGCCCTGACGGAAGAGGAGACTATGGCTACACCTTC. Its translation: CASSPDGRGDYGYTF. The V call is TRBV7-8, the J call TRBJ1-2, with D uncertain. Trimming shortened V by 5 bases and J by 3 bases, and 16 bases separated the two germline ends. This CDR3 region has 15 residues. CDR1 is SGHVS and CDR2 is FQNEAQ in the germline V gene.

This chain connects TRBV2 to TRBJ1-5; no clear D gene. V lost 8 bases and J 2 bases, leaving 13 bases between the germline ends. Germline values: CDR1 SNHLY, CDR2 FYNNEI. The CDR3 runs 14 residues. In DNA form, the CDR3 reads TGTGCCAGCTACCCAGGACGGGGCAATCAGCCCCAGCATTTT. Protein sequence: CASYPGRGNQPQHF.

CDR3 in amino acids: CASSSPVGQGAGQYF. In nucleotides, the CDR3 is TGTGCCAGCAGTTCCCCGGTGGGACAGGGGGCCGGGCAGTACTTC. The V gene is TRBV28, the J gene TRBJ2-7; 12 bases agree with TRBD1. This CDR3 spans 15 amino acids. Trimming cost V 4 bases and J 9 bases; bases outside gene matches: 10. The germline V gene has CDR1 MDHEN and CDR2 SYDVKM.

The genes are TRBV2 and TRBJ1-1; weak D call: TRBD1 (5 bases). Trimming removed 6 bases at V and 7 bases at J, with 9 bases between. The CDR3 is 11 residues long. The germline V gene has CDR1 SNHLY and CDR2 FYNNEI. The CDR3 protein is CASRGGVEAFF. In nucleotides, the CDR3 is TGTGCCAGCAGGGGAGGGGTTGAAGCTTTCTTT.

This clone was counted between two and nine times. The rearrangement joins TRBV7-2 to TRBJ1-1, with a tentative D call TRBD1 (5 bases). Germline V gene sequence: CDR1 SGHTA, CDR2 FQGNSA. Trimming took 5 bases from V and 7 from J, leaving 14 bases between them. There are 13 residues in the CDR3. CDR3 in amino acids: CASSPRRGDEAFF. The CDR3 bases are TGTGCCAGCAGCCCACGTCGGGGGGATGAAGCTTTCTTT.

The chain couples TRBV5-6 to TRBJ1-1; D gene ambiguous. Germline loops: CDR1 SGHDT, CDR2 YYEEEE. The CDR3 contains 13 residues. V dropped 1 base and J dropped 5 bases, with 9 bases sitting between them. CDR3 residues: CASSLWFGTEAFF. In nucleotides, the CDR3 is TGTGCCAGCAGCTTGTGGTTCGGGACTGAAGCTTTCTTT.

The genes are TRBV9 and TRBJ1-5; no reliable D call. Germline V CDR1 and CDR2: SGDLS, YYNGEE. Between the trimmed V and J ends, which lost 7 bases and 0 bases, there was a span of 20 bases. This CDR3 is 17 amino acids long. The CDR3 nucleotides are TGTGCCAGCCCGGTCGTTTTGGGCTATAATAGCAATCAGCCCCAGCATTTT. Its translation is CASPVVLGYNSNQPQHF.

This rearrangement joins TRBV5-8 to TRBJ1-2, with 11 bases lining up with TRBD1. Germline values: CDR1 SGHTS, CDR2 YDEGEE. This CDR3 is built from 15 residues. V trimming: 4 bases; J trimming: 1 base; junction bases outside the gene matches: 3. The CDR3 DNA follows: TGTGCCAGCAGCCCCGGGACAGGGGGTAACTATGGCTACACCTTC. Translation gives CASSPGTGGNYGYTF.

This rearrangement joins TRBV29-1 to TRBJ1-5, with D unresolved. V was shortened by 7 bases and J by 2 bases, with 9 bases between the two germline ends. The germline V gene encodes CDR1 SQVTM and CDR2 ANQGSEA. There are 12 residues in the CDR3. The CDR3 DNA is TGCAGCGGAAGGGTGGGCAATCAGCCCCAGCATTTT. Translation gives CSGRVGNQPQHF.